The clone carrying this T cell receptor beta chain was seen just once. PCR used 60 Vbeta primers and 13 Jbeta primers. Measured with immunoSEQ multiplex PCR; TCRdb has only the in-frame clones, and not every one. The table has fewer than 200,000 clones, roughly 87% seen once. The data belong to a study of cytomegalovirus exposure and HLA in healthy donors. Donors likely had unrecorded immune exposures despite being nominally healthy when sampled. The CDR3 totals 13 residues. Germline lookup yields CDR1 SGHAT and CDR2 FQNNGV. The germline V and J ends were trimmed by 1 base and 4 bases, with 7 bases remaining between them.

The sample comprised PBMCs. V is TRBV11-2 and J is TRBJ1-2, with D hard to call. The receptor comes from a boy younger than 10 in good health and CMV-seronegative. CDR3 residues: CASSLAQTYGYTF. CDR3 sequence (DNA): TGTGCCAGCAGCTTAGCACAGACCTATGGCTACACCTTC. The whole variable domain, filled in from reference TRBV11-2 and TRBJ1-2, reads EAGVAQSPRYKIIEKRQSVAFWCNPISGHATLYWYQQILGQGPKLLIQFQNNGVVDDSQLPKDRFSAERLKGVDSTLKIQPAKLEDSAVYLCASSLAQTYGYTFGSGTRLTVV.